Below are 3 T cell receptor beta chains sequenced from a single sample in a study of cytotoxic CD8 clonotypes in ibrutinib-treated CLL. TCRdb keeps only in-frame clones here, not all; method: immunoSEQ multiplex PCR. Of 45,000 to 50,000 clones listed, approximately 53% are singletons. The specimen comprised PBMCs, sampled after 12 months of ibrutinib treatment. The receptors were sampled from a human donor with chronic lymphocytic leukemia.

The chain couples TRBV14 to TRBJ1-2, with D unclear. The CDR3 extends over 14 amino acids. The V end lost 1 base, the J end lost 4 bases, and 10 bases lay between the germline ends. The germline CDR1 and CDR2 sequences are SGHDN and FVKESK. CDR3 DNA sequence: TGTGCCAGCAGCCAAGGCATGGGCGGCTATGGCTACACCTTC. Encoded protein: CASSQGMGGYGYTF. The full variable domain, rest sourced from reference TRBV14 and TRBJ1-2, is EAGVTQFPSHSVIEKGQTVTLRCDPISGHDNLYWYRRVMGKEIKFLLHFVKESKQDESGMPNNRFLAERTGGTYSTLKVQPAELEDSGVYFCASSQGMGGYGYTFGSGTRLTVV.

The rearrangement joins TRBV19 to TRBJ1-1; possibly TRBD1 for D (6 bases). The germline CDR1 and CDR2 sequences are LNHDA and SQIVND (reference sequence). Trimming cost V 6 bases and J 4 bases, with 18 bases left between them. The CDR3 extends over 15 amino acids. Here the CDR3 reads CASSARQGSPTEAFF. As DNA, the CDR3 is TGTGCCAGTAGCGCCCGGCAGGGGAGTCCCACTGAAGCTTTCTTT.

The V gene is TRBV7-9, the J gene TRBJ2-2; D might be TRBD1 (5 bases). Trimming removed 5 bases from V and 4 bases from J, with 8 bases in between. Germline V gives CDR1 SEHNR, CDR2 FQNEAQ (reference sequence). The CDR3 contains 13 residues. Here the CDR3 DNA reads TGTGCCAGCAGCAGGGGCATCACCGGGGAGCTGTTTTTT. Translating it yields CASSRGITGELFF. The full variable domain, with the rest looked up from reference TRBV7-9 and TRBJ2-2, is DTGVSQNPRHKITKRGQNVTFRCDPISEHNRLYWYRQTLGQGPEFLTYFQNEAQLEKSRLLSDRFSAERPKGSFSTLEIQRTEQGDSAMYLCASSRGITGELFFGEGSRLTVL.